The 27 T cell receptor beta chains in this list originate from one sample, sequenced in a study of T cell clonality in common variable immunodeficiency. Sequencing used immunoSEQ multiplex PCR; TCRdb keeps in-frame clones, though not all of them. The repertoire shows 35,000 or so clones, none seen only once; the top ten take 0.95%. The sequencing sample was made of peripheral blood mononuclear cells. The receptors here all came from a person aged 18-70 years in good health.

In its sample, this clone was seen many times. The read finishes 3 residues shy of the CDR3 end, and the germline J gene is used to complete it. The chain is built from TRBV18 and TRBJ1-1, with a tentative D call TRBD1 (6 bases). From germline, CDR1 is KGHSH and CDR2 LQKENI. With 4 bases removed from V and 3 bases from J, the gap between germline ends came to 9 bases. This CDR3 region has 13 residues. The CDR3 sequence: CASSQQGYTEAFF. The CDR3 bases that were read are TGTGCCAGCTCACAACAGGGTTACACTGAA. Full variable domain (outside the CDR3, taken from reference TRBV18 and TRBJ1-1): NAGVMQNPRHLVRRRGQEARLRCSPMKGHSHVYWYRQLPEEGLKFMVYLQKENIIDESGMPKERFSAEFPKEGPSILRIQQVVRGDSAAYFCASSQQGYTEAFFGQGTRLTVV.

This clone was detected ten times or more. The read stops 3 residues short of the end of the CDR3; the missing end is completed from the germline J gene. This chain uses TRBV2 with TRBJ2-6; D is undetermined. Germline CDR1 is SNHLY and CDR2 is FYNNEI. V was shortened by 4 bases and J by 0 bases, with 7 bases between the two germline ends. This CDR3 region has 15 residues. The DNA read from the CDR3 is TGTGCCAGCAGTGTCGCGGACTCTGGGGCCAACGTC. This encodes CASSVADSGANV. The entire CDR3 protein reads CASSVADSGANVLTF.

This clone came up many times. The DNA ends 3 residues before the CDR3 does, and the rest of the CDR3 is filled in from the germline J gene. The rearrangement links TRBV2 to TRBJ1-2; 7 bases are a match to TRBD1. Germline assignment: CDR1 SNHLY and CDR2 FYNNEI. V dropped 6 bases and J dropped 7; count of bases not matched to a gene: 11. The CDR3 sequence is 14 residues long. CDR3 sequence reads: CASRTLDREFGYTF. The DNA read from the CDR3 is TGTGCCAGCAGAACCTTAGACAGGGAATTTGGC.

This clone has at least ten counts. The read finishes 3 residues shy of the CDR3 end, and the germline J gene is used to complete it. This chain uses TRBV9 with TRBJ2-1; TRBD2 agrees at 8 bases. V lost 7 bases and J lost 6; bases outside the gene matches: 12. This CDR3 has 15 amino acids. Germline V lookup: CDR1 SGDLS, CDR2 YYNGEE. CDR3 residues: CASGRTSGSINEQFF. Partial CDR3 DNA: TGTGCCAGCGGCAGGACAAGCGGGAGCATCAATGAG.

This clone was seen a handful of times. The CDR3 goes on 3 residues after the read ends, and that part is filled in from the germline J gene. The chain carries TRBV7-6 and TRBJ1-1; TRBD1 aligns across 7 bases. The CDR3 loop spans 14 amino acids. Germline loops: CDR1 SGHVS, CDR2 FNYEAQ. V lost 3 bases, J lost 7 bases, and 8 bases stayed unmatched. The CDR3 loop is CASSFGRGQGEAFF. The CDR3 DNA, read in part, is TGTGCCAGCAGCTTTGGGAGGGGGCAAGGTGAA.

The sample holds many counts of this clone. The read finishes 3 residues shy of the CDR3 end, and the germline J gene is used to complete it. This chain links TRBV7-2 with TRBJ2-2, with TRBD2 matching over 10 bases. V was pared by 2 bases and J by 4 bases, with 1 base of the junction left unmatched. Germline CDR1 and CDR2: SGHTA and FQGNSA. The CDR3 runs to 15 residues. The CDR3 DNA, read in part, is TGTGCCAGCAGCTTAAGCGGGGGGGCCACCGGGGAG. It specifies CASSLSGGATGE. In full, the CDR3 is CASSLSGGATGELFF.

This clone was seen many times. Read coverage stops 3 residues before the CDR3 terminus; the germline J gene supplies the remainder. Additional DNA sequences in this sample encode the identical CDR3. The rearrangement uses TRBV20-1 and TRBJ2-2; 10 bases are a match to TRBD2. Germline V CDR1 and CDR2: DFQATT, SNEGSKA (reference sequence). The CDR3 runs 19 residues. CDR3 DNA (partial): TGCAGCACCCATTATAACAAGATAGCGGGAGGCCTCCCCACCGGGGAG. Translated: CSTHYNKIAGGLPTGE. The entire CDR3 is CSTHYNKIAGGLPTGELFF.

This clone has ten or more counts. The read ends 3 residues shy of where the CDR3 ends; the end is completed using the germline J gene. This chain connects TRBV4-2 to TRBJ2-1, with TRBD2 matching 10 bases. The V gene end was trimmed by 0 bases and the J gene end by 4 bases; junction bases not matched to a gene: 3. There are 16 residues in the CDR3. CDR1 LGHNA and CDR2 YNFKEQ come from the germline V gene. The CDR3 bases that were read are TGTGCCAGCAGCCAAGATCTAGCGGGGGATTACAATGAG. Translation: CASSQDLAGDYNE. The full CDR3 protein reads CASSQDLAGDYNEQFF.

In this sample, this clone turned up many times. The read falls 3 residues short of the CDR3 end, and the missing part is taken from the germline J gene. The chain joins TRBV13 to TRBJ1-5; D possibly corresponds to TRBD1 (5 bases). The CDR3 is made up of 16 amino acids. The V gene lost 0 bases and the J gene lost 4 bases, with 13 bases spanning the gap. Germline V gene sequence: CDR1 PRHDT, CDR2 FYEKMQ (reference sequence). The sequenced CDR3 bases are TGTGCCAGCAGCTTAGGCCCAGGGAAAGGGAATCAGCCC. Protein product: CASSLGPGKGNQP. The full CDR3 protein is CASSLGPGKGNQPQHF.

This clone was detected many times. The CDR3 extends 3 residues past the end of the read, so its final part is completed from the germline J gene. This chain joins TRBV20-1 and TRBJ2-2, with TRBD1 matching over 12 bases. Germline trimming cut 3 bases from V and 4 bases from J; bases unmatched to any gene: 3. CDR3 length: 15 amino acids. CDR1 and CDR2 from the germline V gene are DFQATT and SNEGSKA (reference sequence). CDR3 DNA, as far as it was read: TGCAGTGCTAGGGTGGGACAGGGGGCCACCGGGGAG. Amino acid sequence: CSARVGQGATGE. The complete CDR3 reads CSARVGQGATGELFF.

This clone came up many times. The DNA ends 3 residues before the CDR3 does, and the rest of the CDR3 is filled in from the germline J gene. The V gene is TRBV23-1, the J gene TRBJ2-7; TRBD2 might be the D (5 bases). TRBV23-1 is reported as an ORF; its role is uncertain. The CDR3 loop spans 17 amino acids. Trimming removed 0 bases at V and 5 bases at J, with 20 bases between. The CDR3 is CASSQSSEEKSGHEQYF. The sequenced CDR3 bases are TGCGCCAGCAGTCAATCGTCGGAGGAAAAGAGCGGCCACGAG.

This clone was seen many times. The covered CDR3 bases are TGTGCCAGCTCACCTACTACAGATACG. Its protein product is CASSPTTDT. The whole CDR3 is CASSPTTDTQYF. The rearrangement uses TRBV18 and TRBJ2-3; D is unclear. The sequenced fragment ends 3 residues before the CDR3 boundary, so the rest is inferred from the germline J gene. Germline assignment: CDR1 KGHSH and CDR2 LQKENI. The CDR3 is 12 amino acids. The V end was cut by 3 bases, the J end by 3 bases, with 4 bases between.

This clone appeared many times. The DNA ends 3 residues before the CDR3 does, and the rest of the CDR3 is filled in from the germline J gene. V gene TRBV7-9 combines with J gene TRBJ2-7; TRBD1 matches at 11 bases. Germline V gives CDR1 SEHNR, CDR2 FQNEAQ (reference sequence). This CDR3 comprises 13 residues. J lost 4 bases, V lost 7 bases, and 3 bases had no gene match. Partial CDR3 DNA: TGTGCCAGCATCGGACAGGGGGCATACGAG. Residues: CASIGQGAYE. The full CDR3 protein is CASIGQGAYEQYF.

At least ten counts were recorded for this clone. The CDR3 extends 3 residues past the end of the read, so its final part is completed from the germline J gene. The gene calls are TRBV7-2 and TRBJ2-5; 7 bases match TRBD1. CDR3 length: 15 residues. V lost 4 bases to trimming and J lost 5 bases; unmatched junction nucleotides: 10. The germline V gene encodes CDR1 SGHTA and CDR2 FQGNSA. The sequenced CDR3 bases are TGTGCCAGCAGCTCCGGGAACAGGGGTGGGGAGACC. Amino acid sequence: CASSSGNRGGET. From start to end, the CDR3 is CASSSGNRGGETQYF.

Ten or more counts support this clone. Compared with germline, one end of the junction differs, possibly owing to a read error. Read data end 3 residues before the CDR3 end; the end is taken from the germline J gene. The J gene is TRBJ2-7, the V gene TRBV7-7; TRBD2 matches 9 bases. Germline CDR1 is SSHAT and CDR2 is FNYEAQ (reference sequence). The CDR3 loop spans 16 amino acids. The CDR3 loop reads CASSTPRVAGAYEQYF. CDR3 DNA, as far as it was read: TGTGCTAGCAGCACCCCCAGGGTAGCGGGAGCCTACGAG.

This clone showed up many times. With the read ending 3 residues before the CDR3 end, the germline J gene is used to fill in that end. The rearrangement joins TRBV6-2 or TRBV6-3 to TRBJ2-7; 10 bases match TRBD2. Germline CDR1 is MNHEY and CDR2 is SVGEGT. The CDR3 runs 17 residues. The V and J ends lost 7 bases and 0 bases, in that order; junction bases with no gene match: 12. The sequenced CDR3 bases are TGTGCCAGCACCAAAGTGGGGACTAGCGTTTACTCCTACGAG. Protein: CASTKVGTSVYSYE. The CDR3 in its entirety is CASTKVGTSVYSYEQYF.

At least ten counts were recorded for this clone. The sequenced part of the CDR3 DNA is TGTGCCAGCAGCCTGACTAGCGCCTACGAG. Amino acids: CASSLTSAYE. The full CDR3 protein is CASSLTSAYEQYF. The chain uses TRBV5-4 and TRBJ2-7, with 8 bases fitting TRBD2. The CDR3 is cut off 3 residues early in the read; its end comes from the germline J gene. This CDR3 contains 13 residues. Germline CDR1 is SGHNT and CDR2 is YYREEE (reference sequence). V gave up 4 bases and J gave up 2 bases; unmatched junction bases: 2.

This clone was detected ten times or more. The CDR3 end is not reached by the read, which stops 3 residues before it; the germline J gene fills it in. This chain connects TRBV5-1 to TRBJ2-2; perhaps TRBD1 as D (5 bases). CDR3 length: 15 amino acids. V lost 2 bases, J lost 4 bases, and 12 bases lay in between. Germline V gene sequence: CDR1 SGHRS, CDR2 YFSETQ. This CDR3 is CASSFPQGSTGELFF. The sequenced part of the CDR3 DNA is TGCGCCAGCAGCTTCCCGCAGGGTTCCACCGGGGAG.

At least ten counts were recorded for this clone. The CDR3 extends 3 residues past the end of the read, so its final part is completed from the germline J gene. The chain carries TRBV20-1 and TRBJ2-7, with D possibly matching TRBD1 (5 bases). Germline V gene lookup returns CDR1 DFQATT and CDR2 SNEGSKA (reference sequence). The length of the CDR3 is 13 residues. The germline V and J ends were trimmed by 3 bases and 4 bases, with 13 bases remaining between them. Incomplete CDR3 DNA: TGCAGTGCTAGGGAAAGGGGAAGTTACGAG. Its protein product is CSARERGSYE. The complete CDR3 protein is CSARERGSYEQYF.

This clone occurred many times. Read data end 3 residues before the CDR3 end; the end is taken from the germline J gene. The V call is TRBV4-1, the J call TRBJ2-7, with a weak D call TRBD1 (6 bases). V dropped 4 bases and J dropped 5 bases, with 12 bases sitting between them. CDR3 length: 13 residues. The germline gives CDR1 MGHRA, CDR2 YSYEKL. The CDR3 is CASSRGLGDEQYF. The sequenced part of the CDR3 DNA is TGCGCCAGCAGCCGGGGGCTCGGAGACGAG.

This clone appeared many times. The read terminates 3 residues ahead of where the CDR3 ends, so the germline J gene completes it. V usage is TRBV20-1 and J usage is TRBJ2-1; 7 nucleotides align to TRBD2. This CDR3 comprises 14 residues. J lost 3 bases, V lost 5 bases, and 7 bases had no gene match. In germline, CDR1 is DFQATT, CDR2 SNEGSKA (reference sequence). The part of the CDR3 DNA that was read is TGCAGTGCTGCTCGGGGGGAAGTCTACAATGAG. Translating it yields CSAARGEVYNE. The full CDR3 reads CSAARGEVYNEQFF.

This clone was recorded many times. Coverage ceases 3 residues before the CDR3 finishes, and the germline J gene fills in the end. The chain has TRBV7-9 and TRBJ2-1; 9 nucleotides align to TRBD2. Germline V gene lookup returns CDR1 SEHNR and CDR2 FQNEAQ (reference sequence). Unmatched junction bases numbered 4, after V lost 5 bases and J lost 8 bases. The CDR3 totals 13 residues. The CDR3 bases that were read are TGTGCCAGCAGCATAGGCGGGAGGGATGAG. Encoded protein: CASSIGGRDE. The full CDR3 protein is CASSIGGRDEQFF.

This clone was recorded many times. Read coverage stops 3 residues before the CDR3 terminus; the germline J gene supplies the remainder. J is TRBJ2-5 and V is TRBV19; 12 bases align to TRBD2. Unmatched junction bases numbered 0, after V lost 3 bases and J lost 4 bases. The length of the CDR3 is 14 residues. From germline, CDR1 is LNHDA and CDR2 SQIVND (reference sequence). The sequenced CDR3 bases are TGTGCCAGTAGTATGGGACTAGCGGGAGAGACC. Translated: CASSMGLAGET. The full CDR3 is CASSMGLAGETQYF.

This clone has ten or more counts. The observed sequence ends 3 residues before the CDR3 terminus, with the missing tail filled in from the germline J gene. The chain is built from TRBV5-4 and TRBJ2-1, with 13 bases that match TRBD2. The CDR3 is 16 residues long. The germline gives CDR1 SGHNT, CDR2 YYREEE (reference sequence). V trimming: 0 bases; J trimming: 7 bases; junction bases outside the gene matches: 4. CDR3 amino acids: CASSLGGLAGPNEQFF. The DNA read from the CDR3 is TGTGCCAGCAGCTTGGGGGGACTAGCGGGACCTAATGAG.

The table lists this clone with many counts. The missing CDR3 end, 3 residues past where the read stops, is filled in from the germline J gene. This chain uses TRBV7-2 with TRBJ1-5, with a possible D match to TRBD1 (5 bases). CDR3 length equals 12 residues. V was pared by 5 bases and J by 9 bases, with 11 bases between. Looked up from germline, CDR1 is SGHTA and CDR2 is FQGNSA. The sequenced CDR3 bases are TGTGCCAGCAGCCCTCGGGGGGGGCCC. Its protein is CASSPRGGP. The whole CDR3 sequence reads CASSPRGGPQHF.

This clone came up many times. Read coverage stops 3 residues before the CDR3 terminus; the germline J gene supplies the remainder. The rearrangement links TRBV7-2 to TRBJ1-1; 8 positions agree with TRBD1. This CDR3 has 14 residues. Germline lookup yields CDR1 SGHTA and CDR2 FQGNSA. The trim removed 4 bases at V and 6 bases at J, leaving 7 bases unmatched. The sequenced part of the CDR3 DNA is TGTGCCAGCAGCTACGTTGGACAGGGTCCTGAA. Protein: CASSYVGQGPE. The entire CDR3 reads CASSYVGQGPEAFF.

This clone was picked up many times. The DNA ends 3 residues before the CDR3 does, and the rest of the CDR3 is filled in from the germline J gene. V and J are TRBV15 and TRBJ2-5, with TRBD1 identical over 7 bases. Germline V gives CDR1 LNHNV, CDR2 YYDKDF (reference sequence). The J segment lost 2 bases and the V segment lost 5 bases, leaving 5 bases of the junction unmatched. This CDR3 spans 14 amino acids. The sequenced part of the CDR3 DNA is TGTGCCACCAGCGAAGGACAGGAGCAAGAGACC. Protein sequence: CATSEGQEQET. From start to end, the CDR3 is CATSEGQEQETQYF.